This is a list of T cell receptor beta chains from one sample in a study of cytomegalovirus exposure and HLA in healthy donors. Libraries were prepared by immunoSEQ multiplex PCR; TCRdb keeps only in-frame clonotypes and omits some of them. The sample lists approximately 150,000 clones; just under 80% were seen once. Sequencing was carried out using PBMCs. Every receptor here comes from a man younger than 45 in good health and CMV-seronegative. Both conserved end residues are part of each CDR3. Fields, in order: D gene, V gene, clone size, J gene, CDR3 protein, CDR3 DNA. D genes are given only for firm matches. Expanded clones are given a class, and other clones once, few, many or no size at all.

D gene: -
V gene: TRBV7-6
clone size: -
J gene: TRBJ1-1
CDR3 protein: CASSDVGLNTEAFF
CDR3 DNA: TGTGCCAGCAGCGACGTGGGGCTTAACACTGAAGCTTTCTTT

D gene: TRBD1
V gene: TRBV7-2
clone size: -
J gene: TRBJ1-1
CDR3 protein: CASSFGTGNTEAFF
CDR3 DNA: TGTGCCAGCAGCTTTGGGACAGGTAACACTGAAGCTTTCTTT

D gene: -
V gene: TRBV2
clone size: -
J gene: TRBJ1-5
CDR3 protein: CASSDEAGGQPQHF
CDR3 DNA: TGTGCCAGCAGTGATGAGGCAGGAGGTCAGCCCCAGCATTTT

D gene: -
V gene: TRBV19
clone size: -
J gene: TRBJ1-1
CDR3 protein: CASSPSSGRGYTEAFF
CDR3 DNA: TGTGCCAGTAGTCCTAGCAGCGGCAGGGGCTATACTGAAGCTTTCTTT

D gene: -
V gene: TRBV12-5
clone size: -
J gene: TRBJ1-1
CDR3 protein: CASGIGAMNTEAFF
CDR3 DNA: TGTGCTAGTGGTATCGGAGCCATGAACACTGAAGCTTTCTTT

D gene: TRBD2
V gene: TRBV10-3
clone size: -
J gene: TRBJ2-3
CDR3 protein: CAISEGKTSGSRTDTQYF
CDR3 DNA: TGTGCCATCAGTGAGGGGAAAACTAGCGGGAGCCGCACAGATACGCAGTATTTT

D gene: -
V gene: TRBV27
clone size: -
J gene: TRBJ1-1
CDR3 protein: CASGALNTEAFF
CDR3 DNA: TGTGCCAGCGGGGCATTGAACACTGAAGCTTTCTTT

D gene: -
V gene: TRBV18
clone size: -
J gene: TRBJ1-6
CDR3 protein: CANSPRGGGVKNSPLHF
CDR3 DNA: TGTGCCAACTCACCCCGGGGTGGAGGGGTAAAGAATTCACCCCTCCACTTT

D gene: -
V gene: TRBV15
clone size: -
J gene: TRBJ2-7
CDR3 protein: CATSVRGGRDEQYF
CDR3 DNA: TGTGCCACCAGCGTGAGGGGGGGCAGGGACGAGCAGTACTTC

D gene: -
V gene: TRBV11-1
clone size: -
J gene: TRBJ2-5
CDR3 protein: CASSQRGQAPEETQYF
CDR3 DNA: TGTGCCAGCAGCCAGCGGGGACAGGCGCCGGAAGAGACCCAGTACTTC

D gene: -
V gene: TRBV6-6
clone size: -
J gene: TRBJ2-3
CDR3 protein: CASSRGQITDTQYF
CDR3 DNA: TGTGCCAGCAGCCGAGGACAGATCACAGATACGCAGTATTTT

D gene: -
V gene: TRBV28
clone size: -
J gene: TRBJ1-2
CDR3 protein: CASIEARDYVVGYTF
CDR3 DNA: TGTGCCAGCATTGAGGCCAGGGATTACGTGGTGGGCTACACCTTC

D gene: TRBD1
V gene: TRBV18
clone size: -
J gene: TRBJ2-2
CDR3 protein: CASSGTANTGELFF
CDR3 DNA: TGTGCCAGCTCCGGGACAGCAAACACCGGGGAGCTGTTTTTT

D gene: TRBD2
V gene: TRBV19
clone size: -
J gene: TRBJ2-5
CDR3 protein: CASSIQRGYQETQYF
CDR3 DNA: TGTGCCAGTAGTATACAGCGGGGGTACCAAGAGACCCAGTACTTC

D gene: -
V gene: TRBV5-1
clone size: -
J gene: TRBJ2-7
CDR3 protein: CASSLEPGHSSYEQYF
CDR3 DNA: TGCGCCAGCAGCTTGGAACCGGGACATTCGTCCTACGAGCAGTACTTC

D gene: -
V gene: TRBV30
clone size: -
J gene: TRBJ1-6
CDR3 protein: CAWSTPKSPLHF
CDR3 DNA: TGTGCCTGGAGTACGCCTAAATCACCCCTCCACTTT

D gene: -
V gene: TRBV5-8
clone size: few
J gene: TRBJ2-7
CDR3 protein: CASSLLAGSLYEQYF
CDR3 DNA: TGTGCCAGCAGCTTGTTGGCGGGAAGTCTTTACGAGCAGTACTTC

D gene: -
V gene: TRBV4-1
clone size: -
J gene: TRBJ2-6
CDR3 protein: CASRAGGANVLTF
CDR3 DNA: TGCGCCAGCAGGGCTGGTGGGGCCAACGTCCTGACTTTC

D gene: TRBD1
V gene: TRBV4-3
clone size: -
J gene: TRBJ2-2
CDR3 protein: CASSQDQGTGGTGELFF
CDR3 DNA: TGCGCCAGCAGCCAAGATCAGGGGACAGGAGGCACCGGGGAGCTGTTTTTT

D gene: TRBD1
V gene: TRBV11-2
clone size: -
J gene: TRBJ1-4
CDR3 protein: CASSPLGQGGVKLFF
CDR3 DNA: TGTGCCAGCAGCCCATTGGGGCAGGGGGGCGTCAAACTGTTTTTT

D gene: TRBD1
V gene: TRBV7-3
clone size: -
J gene: TRBJ1-5
CDR3 protein: CASRDSLAQPQHF
CDR3 DNA: TGTGCCAGCCGGGACAGCTTGGCTCAGCCCCAGCATTTT

D gene: -
V gene: TRBV11-2
clone size: -
J gene: TRBJ2-4
CDR3 protein: CASSLSRTPENIQYF
CDR3 DNA: TGTGCCAGCAGCTTAAGTAGGACACCAGAAAACATTCAGTACTTC